Each of the 26 T cell receptor beta chains below was sequenced from the same sample in a study of blood T cells in healthy people across ages. Combining a sample-barcoded 5' primer with a J-beta primer mix, a second PCR ran for roughly 6 to 12 cycles. MiXCR, run by TCRdb on the 5' RACE reads, gives a single entry per CDR3 protein. The table includes about 1,000,000 distinct CDR3 sequences, 45% detected once. The sample consisted of blood. Source of these receptors: a woman in her fifties or sixties in good health.

The chain carries TRBV29-1 and TRBJ1-1, with TRBD1 identical over 7 bases. The CDR3 contains 10 residues. Trimming removed 7 bases from V and 9 bases from J; junction bases left unmatched: 5. CDR1 SQVTM and CDR2 ANQGSEA come from the germline V gene. Here the CDR3 reads CSAQGQQAFF. CDR3 nucleotides: TGCAGCGCCCAGGGACAGCAAGCTTTCTTT.

This clonotype was detected a few times. The chain carries TRBV5-1 and TRBJ2-5; the D gene is possibly TRBD2 (6 bases). Germline V lookup: CDR1 SGHRS, CDR2 YFSETQ. The CDR3 has 14 residues. V was cut by 4 bases and J by 11 bases, with 21 bases left in between. Here the CDR3 DNA reads TGCGCCAGCAGCCCGCTATCCGGGGAGGTTGAGCAGTACTTC. This translates into CASSPLSGEVEQYF.

There are a few counts of this clonotype. The rearrangement links TRBV4-1 to TRBJ1-6, with TRBD1 as a possible D gene (5 bases). The CDR3 spans 13 residues. Germline CDR1 and CDR2: MGHRA and YSYEKL. The ends were cut back, 5 bases at V and 7 bases at J, with 9 bases in the middle. CDR3 DNA: TGCGCCAGCAGCGGGGGTCGGAATTCACCCCTCCACTTT. As protein: CASSGGRNSPLHF.

This clonotype occurred a few times. The chain uses TRBV27 and TRBJ1-2; D remains unclear. CDR1 MNHEY and CDR2 SMNVEV come from the germline V gene (reference sequence). This CDR3 has 13 residues. V was cut by 3 bases and J by 6 bases, with 11 bases left in between. The DNA of the CDR3 is TGTGCCAGCAGTTTGTTCCCAGTGGATGGCTACACCTTC. It translates to CASSLFPVDGYTF.

This chain links TRBV27 with TRBJ2-1; TRBD2 might be the D (5 bases). V dropped 4 bases and J dropped 4 bases, with 14 bases sitting between them. Germline lookup yields CDR1 MNHEY and CDR2 SMNVEV (reference sequence). The CDR3 is made up of 15 amino acids. Written as DNA, the CDR3 is TGTGCCAGCAGTTGGGATATGGGAGATTACAATGAGCAGTTCTTC. Translating gives CASSWDMGDYNEQFF.

V usage is TRBV2 and J usage is TRBJ2-5; 10 bases map to TRBD1. Looked up from germline, CDR1 is SNHLY and CDR2 is FYNNEI. J lost 13 bases, V lost 6 bases, and 8 bases had no gene match. The CDR3 sequence is 12 residues long. The CDR3 sequence: CASRDDRGQLYF. CDR3 DNA: TGTGCCAGCAGGGACGACAGGGGGCAGCTGTACTTC.

The chain links TRBV27 to TRBJ1-4; D uncertain. The germline CDR1 and CDR2 sequences are MNHEY and SMNVEV (reference sequence). Trimming left V 5 bases short and J 10 bases short, with 17 bases between. The CDR3 runs to 14 residues. In DNA form, the CDR3 reads TGTGCCAGCAGTCTCCTGGGAGGGTCCGTAAAACTGTTTTTT. Protein sequence: CASSLLGGSVKLFF. The full variable domain, with the rest looked up from reference TRBV27 and TRBJ1-4, is EAQVTQNPRYLITVTGKKLTVTCSQNMNHEYMSWYRQDPGLGLRQIYYSMNVEVTDKGDVPEGYKVSRKEKRNFPLILESPSPNQTSLYFCASSLLGGSVKLFFGSGTQLSVL.

CDR3 loop: CASSYVPLGSIGAFF. The CDR3 coding sequence is TGTGCCAGCAGTTACGTCCCGTTGGGATCTATTGGAGCTTTCTTT. The V and J genes are TRBV6-5 and TRBJ1-1; D is ambiguous. V was cut by 2 bases and J by 10 bases, with 20 bases left in between. Germline V gene data show CDR1 as MNHEY and CDR2 as SVGAGI. This CDR3 is 15 amino acids long.

The J gene is TRBJ1-1, the V gene TRBV11-2; D uncertain. Germline-derived CDR1 and CDR2 are SGHAT and FQNNGV. CDR3 length: 12 amino acids. The CDR3 DNA reads as TGTGCTAGTGGGCGGCTGAACACTGAAGCTTTCTTT. Residues: CASGRLNTEAFF.

This clonotype has ten or more counts. The chain recombines TRBV20-1 with TRBJ1-2; TRBD1 is a possible D gene (6 bases). This CDR3 has 15 amino acids. Deletions cut 0 bases from V and 4 bases from J, with 15 bases between. Germline CDR1 DFQATT, CDR2 SNEGSKA (reference sequence). The CDR3 region has the DNA TGCAGTGCTAGAGACCCGGACAGACCTCGCTATGGCTACACCTTC. Amino acids: CSARDPDRPRYGYTF.

This clonotype has more than one count but fewer than ten. This rearrangement joins TRBV11-2 to TRBJ2-3, with D uncertain. The germline V and J ends were trimmed by 0 bases and 2 bases, with 6 bases remaining between them. This CDR3 is 14 amino acids long. Germline loops: CDR1 SGHAT, CDR2 FQNNGV. This CDR3 is CASSLDKATDTQYF. For the CDR3, the DNA is TGTGCCAGCAGCTTAGACAAGGCCACAGATACGCAGTATTTT.

The chain uses TRBV5-1 and TRBJ2-1; 9 bases map to TRBD1. Germline trimming cut 3 bases from V and 2 bases from J; bases unmatched to any gene: 0. Germline V gene lookup returns CDR1 SGHRS and CDR2 YFSETQ. This CDR3 is built from 14 residues. The chain's CDR3 is CASSWDRAYNEQFF. The CDR3 region has the DNA TGCGCCAGCAGCTGGGACAGGGCCTACAATGAGCAGTTCTTC. Looking up the rest from reference TRBV5-1 and TRBJ2-1 gives the full variable domain: KAGVTQTPRYLIKTRGQQVTLSCSPISGHRSVSWYQQTPGQGLQFLFEYFSETQRNKGNFPGRFSGRQFSNSRSEMNVSTLELGDSALYLCASSWDRAYNEQFFGPGTRLTVL.

This clonotype occurred a few times. V gene TRBV14 combines with J gene TRBJ2-7, with 10 bases aligning to TRBD1. The CDR3 spans 17 residues. Germline V gives CDR1 SGHDN, CDR2 FVKESK. The ends lost 2 bases at V and 0 bases at J; junction bases unmatched: 7. The CDR3 here is CASSQWDRGFASYEQYF. As DNA, the CDR3 is TGTGCCAGCAGCCAATGGGACAGGGGATTTGCCTCCTACGAGCAGTACTTC. Combining the CDR3 with reference TRBV14 and TRBJ2-7 gives the whole variable domain EAGVTQFPSHSVIEKGQTVTLRCDPISGHDNLYWYRRVMGKEIKFLLHFVKESKQDESGMPNNRFLAERTGGTYSTLKVQPAELEDSGVYFCASSQWDRGFASYEQYFGPGTRLTVT.

This clonotype was seen repeatedly, ten times or more. The CDR3 reads CSASGTVRFEEQFF. CDR3 sequence (DNA): TGCAGTGCTAGTGGGACTGTCCGTTTTGAGGAGCAGTTCTTC. The chain recombines TRBV20-1 with TRBJ2-1, with D possibly being TRBD2 (6 bases). Germline V CDR1 and CDR2: DFQATT, SNEGSKA (reference sequence). The length of the CDR3 is 14 residues. Between the trimmed V and J ends, which lost 3 bases and 10 bases, there was a span of 19 bases.

This chain connects TRBV6-1 to TRBJ2-7; the D is unclear. The germline V gene has CDR1 MNHNS and CDR2 SASEGT. The CDR3 spans 13 residues. V lost 7 bases and J 3 bases, leaving 13 bases between the germline ends. In DNA form, the CDR3 reads TGTGCCAGCATAACCCCTGTTTTCTACGAGCAGTACTTC. Translated, it gives CASITPVFYEQYF.

The chain links TRBV19 to TRBJ2-2; D might be TRBD1 or TRBD2, each matching 6 bases. The V gene's germline CDR1 is LNHDA and CDR2 SQIVND (reference sequence). The CDR3 loop spans 16 amino acids. Trimming cost V 3 bases and J 3 bases, with 14 bases left between them. CDR3 coding DNA: TGTGCCAGTAGTATGAGGCAGGGGAGGTACACCGGGGAGCTGTTTTTT. The encoded protein is CASSMRQGRYTGELFF.

The CDR3 is CSASGLYEQYF. The CDR3 bases are TGCAGTGCTAGCGGACTCTACGAGCAGTACTTC. The V and J genes are TRBV20-1 and TRBJ2-7, with D perhaps TRBD2 (5 bases). V was pared by 3 bases and J by 3 bases, with 6 bases between. The CDR3 has 11 residues. The germline gives CDR1 DFQATT, CDR2 SNEGSKA (reference sequence).

The V call is TRBV10-3, the J call TRBJ2-7; TRBD1 or TRBD2 may be the D gene (7 bases each). Germline V CDR1 and CDR2: ENHRY, SYGVKD. Trimming pared 3 bases from V and 3 bases from J, leaving 15 bases between. The CDR3 is made up of 15 amino acids. For the CDR3, the DNA is TGTGCCATCAGTGACCCAGGGGGGGATAGCTACGAGCAGTACTTC. The encoded protein is CAISDPGGDSYEQYF.

Worth noting for this clonotype: A read error is possible here, since a much larger clone lies one base away. The rearrangement joins TRBV3-1 to TRBJ2-6, with no clear D. V lost 6 bases to trimming and J lost 3 bases, with 9 bases between them. The CDR3 loop spans 14 amino acids. Looked up from germline, CDR1 is LGHDT and CDR2 is YNNKEL (reference sequence). The CDR3 loop reads CASRHGSGANVLTF. The CDR3 coding sequence is TGTGCCAGCAGGCACGGCAGTGGGGCCAACGTCCTGACTTTC.

A remark on this clonotype: The junction departs from germline at one end; a sequencing error may be responsible. The rearrangement uses TRBV6-6 and TRBJ2-3, with 7 nucleotides matching TRBD2. Germline V gene lookup returns CDR1 MNHNY and CDR2 SVGAGI (reference sequence). This CDR3 is 15 amino acids long. The CDR3 reads CASGYSALATDTQYF. DNA for the CDR3: TGTGCCAGCGGTTACTCGGCACTAGCGACAGATACGCAGTATTTT.

The chain uses TRBV7-9 and TRBJ2-1; D is undetermined. The CDR3 has 16 amino acids. V lost 1 base, J lost 0 bases, and 10 bases lay in between. Germline V lookup: CDR1 SEHNR, CDR2 FQNEAQ (reference sequence). In DNA form, the CDR3 reads TGTGCCAGCAGCTTAGAGACACTTAGCTCCTACAATGAGCAGTTCTTC. Translated, it gives CASSLETLSSYNEQFF.

The chain couples TRBV10-3 to TRBJ2-3; TRBD2 agrees at 10 bases. V shed 4 bases and J 5 bases; nucleotides not matched to a gene: 9. CDR3 length: 16 amino acids. CDR1 is ENHRY and CDR2 is SYGVKD in the germline V gene. CDR3 coding DNA: TGTGCCATCAGTGGGGAGGATAGCGGGAGGATAGATACGCAGTATTTT. Encoded protein: CAISGEDSGRIDTQYF.

V and J are TRBV11-3 and TRBJ2-3, with D uncertain. The CDR3 has 16 amino acids. Germline values: CDR1 SGHNT, CDR2 YENEEA. The V end lost 4 bases, the J end lost 4 bases, and 18 bases lay between the germline ends. CDR3 bases: TGTGCCAGCAGCTCTGGGGTTACCGCCCCCGCAGATACGCAGTATTTT. Protein product: CASSSGVTAPADTQYF.

This clonotype appeared once. V is TRBV27 and J is TRBJ2-1, with D perhaps TRBD1 (6 bases). Trimming removed 1 base at V and 5 bases at J, with 21 bases between. The germline V gene has CDR1 MNHEY and CDR2 SMNVEV (reference sequence). The CDR3 has 18 amino acids. In DNA form, the CDR3 reads TGTGCCAGCAGTTTATTTACTACGACAGGAAAGAGTAACAATGAGCAGTTCTTC. Translating it yields CASSLFTTTGKSNNEQFF.

This clonotype appeared a single time. CDR3 coding DNA: TGTGCCAGCAGTTTCAGCGATGGGAAGGGGTATTTT. Its protein product is CASSFSDGKGYF. V is TRBV12-3 or TRBV12-4 and J is TRBJ2-3, with D uncertain. The CDR3 sequence is 12 residues long. Trimming pared 3 bases from V and 14 bases from J, leaving 15 bases between.

V is TRBV7-9 and J is TRBJ2-1; D may be TRBD2 (6 bases). Germline V gene lookup returns CDR1 SEHNR and CDR2 FQNEAQ (reference sequence). This CDR3 comprises 17 residues. Trimming cost V 1 base and J 13 bases, with 26 bases left between them. CDR3 amino acids: CASSLDKAGRLQETQFF. CDR3 nucleotides: TGTGCCAGCAGCTTAGATAAAGCGGGCAGGCTTCAAGAGACCCAGTTCTTC.